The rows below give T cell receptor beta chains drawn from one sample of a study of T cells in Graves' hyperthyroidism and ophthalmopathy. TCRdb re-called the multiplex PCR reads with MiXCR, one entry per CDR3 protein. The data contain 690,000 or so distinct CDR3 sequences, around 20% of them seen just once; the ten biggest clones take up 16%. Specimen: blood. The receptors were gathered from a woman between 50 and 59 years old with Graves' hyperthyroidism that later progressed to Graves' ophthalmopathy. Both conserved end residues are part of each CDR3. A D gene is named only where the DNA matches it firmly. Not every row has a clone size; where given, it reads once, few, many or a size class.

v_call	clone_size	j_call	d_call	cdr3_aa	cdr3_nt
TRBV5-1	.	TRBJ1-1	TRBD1	CASSLAVQGTNTEAFF	TGCGCCAGCAGCTTGGCGGTACAGGGGACAAACACTGAAGCTTTCTTT
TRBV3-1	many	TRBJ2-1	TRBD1	CASSQDHRGRSEFF	TGTGCCAGCAGCCAAGATCATAGGGGGCGCAGTGAGTTCTTC
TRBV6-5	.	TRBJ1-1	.	CASSYYRDAEAFF	TGTGCCAGCAGTTACTACAGGGATGCTGAAGCTTTCTTT
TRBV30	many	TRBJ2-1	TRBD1	CAWRSTPGTGSYNEQFF	TGTGCCTGGAGGTCCACTCCCGGGACAGGGTCCTACAATGAGCAGTTCTTC
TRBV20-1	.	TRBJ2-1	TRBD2	CSAKDSGGVKYNEQFF	TGCAGTGCTAAGGATAGCGGGGGAGTTAAGTACAATGAGCAGTTCTTC
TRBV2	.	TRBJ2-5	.	CASNREETQYF	TGTGCCAGCAACAGGGAAGAGACCCAGTACTTC
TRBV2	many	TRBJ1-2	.	CASTPRAEGYGYTF	TGTGCCAGCACCCCCAGGGCGGAAGGCTATGGCTACACCTTC
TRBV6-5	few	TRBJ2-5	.	CASSRTVFETQYF	TGTGCCAGCAGTAGGACAGTATTCGAGACCCAGTACTTC
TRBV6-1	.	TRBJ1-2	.	CASSMDTGNYGYTF	TGTGCCAGCAGTATGGATACAGGAAACTATGGCTACACCTTC
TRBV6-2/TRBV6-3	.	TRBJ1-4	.	CASSSSADTGEKLFF	TGTGCCAGCAGCTCCTCTGCAGACACCGGGGAAAAACTGTTTTTT
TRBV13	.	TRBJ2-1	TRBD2	CASSWLAGGINEQFF	TGTGCCAGCAGCTGGCTCGCGGGGGGTATCAATGAGCAGTTCTTC
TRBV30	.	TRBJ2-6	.	CAWSRGLSSGANVLTF	TGTGCCTGGAGCAGGGGTCTCAGCTCTGGGGCCAACGTCCTGACTTTC
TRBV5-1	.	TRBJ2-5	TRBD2	CASNSGTSGAETQYF	TGCGCCAGCAACTCCGGGACTAGCGGGGCAGAGACCCAGTACTTC
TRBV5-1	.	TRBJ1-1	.	CASSSGTMDTEAFF	TGCGCCAGCTCCTCCGGGACAATGGACACTGAAGCTTTCTTT
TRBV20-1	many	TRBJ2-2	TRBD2	CSARVSRGGNTGELFF	TGCAGTGCTAGAGTGTCGCGGGGGGGAAACACCGGGGAGCTGTTTTTT
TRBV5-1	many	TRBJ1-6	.	CASSSGQTDDFINSPLHF	TGCGCCAGCAGCTCGGGCCAGACGGACGATTTTATCAATTCACCCCTCCACTTT
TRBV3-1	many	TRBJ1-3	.	CASSQGWAENTIYF	TGTGCCAGCAGCCAAGGGTGGGCAGAGAACACCATATATTTT
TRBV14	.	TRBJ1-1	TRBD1	CASSPPGQGGVTEAFF	TGTGCCAGCAGCCCACCCGGACAGGGAGGGGTCACTGAAGCTTTCTTT
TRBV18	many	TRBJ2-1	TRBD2	CASSPTRGVSSYNEQFF	TGTGCCAGCTCACCCACGCGGGGGGTTAGCTCCTACAATGAGCAGTTCTTC
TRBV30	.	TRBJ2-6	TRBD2	CASGGDLSGANVLTF	TGTGCCAGCGGGGGGGACCTCTCTGGGGCCAACGTCCTGACTTTC
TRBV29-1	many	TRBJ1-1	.	CSEKGENTEAFF	TGCAGCGAGAAAGGCGAGAACACTGAAGCTTTCTTT
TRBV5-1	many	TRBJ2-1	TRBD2	CASSSGLAGVYNEQFF	TGCGCCAGCAGTTCGGGACTAGCGGGGGTGTACAATGAGCAGTTCTTC
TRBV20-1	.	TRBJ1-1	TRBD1	CSAPTGWDTEAFF	TGCAGTGCCCCGACAGGGTGGGACACTGAAGCTTTCTTT
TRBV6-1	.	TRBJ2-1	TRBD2	CASTPSSGGNNEQFF	TGTGCCAGCACCCCTTCTAGCGGGGGAAACAATGAGCAGTTCTTC
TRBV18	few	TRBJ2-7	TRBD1	CASSPVGQGTHEQYF	TGTGCCAGCTCACCAGTTGGACAGGGTACGCACGAGCAGTACTTC